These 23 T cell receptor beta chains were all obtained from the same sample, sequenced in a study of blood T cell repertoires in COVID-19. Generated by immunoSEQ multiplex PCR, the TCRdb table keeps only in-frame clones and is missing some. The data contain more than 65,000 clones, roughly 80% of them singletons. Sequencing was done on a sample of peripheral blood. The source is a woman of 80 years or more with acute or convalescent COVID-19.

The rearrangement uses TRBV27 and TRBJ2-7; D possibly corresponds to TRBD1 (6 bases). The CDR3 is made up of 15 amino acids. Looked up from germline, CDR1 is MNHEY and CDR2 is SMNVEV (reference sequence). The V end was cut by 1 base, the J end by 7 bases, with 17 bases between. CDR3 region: CASSLFVGGPTEQYF. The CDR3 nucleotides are TGTGCCAGCAGTTTATTTGTTGGGGGCCCTACGGAGCAGTACTTC.

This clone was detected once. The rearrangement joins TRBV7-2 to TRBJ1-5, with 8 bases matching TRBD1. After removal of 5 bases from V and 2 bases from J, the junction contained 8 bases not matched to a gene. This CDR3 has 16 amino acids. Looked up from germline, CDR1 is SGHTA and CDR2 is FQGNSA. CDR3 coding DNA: TGTGCCAGCAGCCCTTTTCCGGGACAGGGCAATCAGCCCCAGCATTTT. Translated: CASSPFPGQGNQPQHF.

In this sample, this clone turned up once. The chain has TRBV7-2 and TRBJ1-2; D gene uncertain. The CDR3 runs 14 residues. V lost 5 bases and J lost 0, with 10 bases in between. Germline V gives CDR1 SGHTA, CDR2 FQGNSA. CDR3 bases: TGTGCCAGCAGCCCGGGAGGAGCTAACTATGGCTACACCTTC. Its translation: CASSPGGANYGYTF.

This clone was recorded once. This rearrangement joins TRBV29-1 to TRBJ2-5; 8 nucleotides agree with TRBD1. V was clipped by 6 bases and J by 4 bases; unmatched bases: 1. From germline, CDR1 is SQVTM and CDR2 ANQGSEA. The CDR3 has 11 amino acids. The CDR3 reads CSVGTGETQYF. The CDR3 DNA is TGCAGCGTGGGGACAGGAGAGACCCAGTACTTC. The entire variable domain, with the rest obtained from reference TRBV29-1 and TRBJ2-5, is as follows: SAVISQKPSRDICQRGTSLTIQCQVDSQVTMMFWYRQQPGQSLTLIATANQGSEATYESGFVIDKFPISRPNLTFSTLTVSNMSPEDSSIYLCSVGTGETQYFGPGTRLLVL.

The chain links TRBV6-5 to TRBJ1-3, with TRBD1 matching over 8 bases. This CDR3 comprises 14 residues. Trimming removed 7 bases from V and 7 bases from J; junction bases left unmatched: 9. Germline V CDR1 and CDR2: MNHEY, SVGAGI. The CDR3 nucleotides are TGTGCCAGCACCGACAGGGGATGGTCGAACACCATATATTTT. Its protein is CASTDRGWSNTIYF.

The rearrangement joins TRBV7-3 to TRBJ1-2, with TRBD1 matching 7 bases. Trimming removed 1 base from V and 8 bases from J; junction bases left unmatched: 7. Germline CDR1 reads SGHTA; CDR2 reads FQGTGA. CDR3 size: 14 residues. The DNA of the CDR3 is TGTGCCAGCAGCTTAAACGAACAGGGGTTCGGCTACACCTTC. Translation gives CASSLNEQGFGYTF.

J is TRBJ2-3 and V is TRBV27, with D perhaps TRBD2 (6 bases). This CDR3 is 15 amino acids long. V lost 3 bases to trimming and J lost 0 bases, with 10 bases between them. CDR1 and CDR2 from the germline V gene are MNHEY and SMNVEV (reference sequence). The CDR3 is CASSLAGFSTDTQYF. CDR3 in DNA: TGTGCCAGCAGTTTGGCGGGGTTTAGCACAGATACGCAGTATTTT.

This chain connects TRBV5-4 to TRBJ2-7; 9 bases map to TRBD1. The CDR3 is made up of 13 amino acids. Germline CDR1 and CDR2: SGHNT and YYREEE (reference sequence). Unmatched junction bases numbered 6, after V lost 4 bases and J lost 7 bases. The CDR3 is CASSQGQGREQYF. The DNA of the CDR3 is TGTGCCAGCAGCCAAGGACAGGGGCGGGAGCAGTACTTC.

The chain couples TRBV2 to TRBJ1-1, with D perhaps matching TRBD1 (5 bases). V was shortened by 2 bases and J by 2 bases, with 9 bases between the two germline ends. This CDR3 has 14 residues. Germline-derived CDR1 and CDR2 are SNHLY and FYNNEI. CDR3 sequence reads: CASSEQGLNTEAFF. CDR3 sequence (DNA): TGTGCCAGCAGTGAACAGGGACTAAACACTGAAGCTTTCTTT.

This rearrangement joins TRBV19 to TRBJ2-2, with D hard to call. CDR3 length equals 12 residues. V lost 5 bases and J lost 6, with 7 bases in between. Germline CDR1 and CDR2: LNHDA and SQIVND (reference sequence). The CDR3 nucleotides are TGTGCCAGTAGTGAGTTGGCCGGGGAGCTGTTTTTT. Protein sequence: CASSELAGELFF.

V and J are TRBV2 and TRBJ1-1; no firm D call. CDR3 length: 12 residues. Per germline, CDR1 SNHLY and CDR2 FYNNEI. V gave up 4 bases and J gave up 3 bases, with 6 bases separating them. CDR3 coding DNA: TGTGCCAGCAGTGTGGAGGACACTGAAGCTTTCTTT. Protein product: CASSVEDTEAFF. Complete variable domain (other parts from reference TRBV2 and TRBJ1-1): EPEVTQTPSHQVTQMGQEVILRCVPISNHLYFYWYRQILGQKVEFLVSFYNNEISEKSEIFDDQFSVERPDGSNFTLKIRSTKLEDSAMYFCASSVEDTEAFFGQGTRLTVV.

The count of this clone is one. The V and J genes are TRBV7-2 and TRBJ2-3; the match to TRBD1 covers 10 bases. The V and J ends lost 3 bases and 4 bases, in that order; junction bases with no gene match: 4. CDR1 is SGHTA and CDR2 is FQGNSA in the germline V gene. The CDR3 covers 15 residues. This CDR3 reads CASSLPGQGPDTQYF. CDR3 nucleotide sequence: TGTGCCAGCAGCTTGCCGGGACAGGGGCCAGATACGCAGTATTTT.

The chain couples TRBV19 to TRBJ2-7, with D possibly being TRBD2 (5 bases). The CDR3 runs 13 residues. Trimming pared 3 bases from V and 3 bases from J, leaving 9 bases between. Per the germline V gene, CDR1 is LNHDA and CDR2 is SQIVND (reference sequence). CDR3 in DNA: TGTGCCAGTAGTATTCGGGGATTCTACGAGCAGTACTTC. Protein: CASSIRGFYEQYF.

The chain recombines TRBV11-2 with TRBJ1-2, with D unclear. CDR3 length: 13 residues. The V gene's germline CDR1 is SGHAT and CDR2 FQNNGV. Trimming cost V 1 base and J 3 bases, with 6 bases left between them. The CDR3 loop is CASSLGGDYGYTF. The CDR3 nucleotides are TGTGCCAGCAGCTTAGGCGGGGACTATGGCTACACCTTC.

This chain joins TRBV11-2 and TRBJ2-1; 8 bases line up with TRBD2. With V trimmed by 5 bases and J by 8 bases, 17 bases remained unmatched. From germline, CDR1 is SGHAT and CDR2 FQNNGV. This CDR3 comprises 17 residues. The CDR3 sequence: CASSPSYGGAGEDEQFF. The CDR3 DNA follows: TGTGCCAGCAGCCCAAGCTACGGGGGGGCAGGCGAAGATGAGCAGTTCTTC. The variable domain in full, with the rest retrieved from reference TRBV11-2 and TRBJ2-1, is EAGVAQSPRYKIIEKRQSVAFWCNPISGHATLYWYQQILGQGPKLLIQFQNNGVVDDSQLPKDRFSAERLKGVDSTLKIQPAKLEDSAVYLCASSPSYGGAGEDEQFFGPGTRLTVL.

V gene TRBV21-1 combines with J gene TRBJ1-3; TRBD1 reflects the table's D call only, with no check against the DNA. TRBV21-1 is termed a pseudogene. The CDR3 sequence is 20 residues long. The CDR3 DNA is TGTGCCAGCAGCAAGGGTGACAGGTTTCCCCCAACGTCGCGCGGAAACACCATATATTTT. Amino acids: CASSKGDRFPPTSRGNTIYF.

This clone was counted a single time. In DNA, the CDR3 is TGCAGCGTTGAAGATCTTGGGTCCAGGGGTGAGGGAAAACTGTTTTTT. Protein sequence: CSVEDLGSRGEGKLFF. The chain links TRBV29-1 to TRBJ1-4, with D maybe TRBD1 (6 bases). This CDR3 has 16 residues. CDR1 is SQVTM and CDR2 is ANQGSEA in the germline V gene. Trimming cost V 0 bases and J 10 bases, with 21 bases left between them.

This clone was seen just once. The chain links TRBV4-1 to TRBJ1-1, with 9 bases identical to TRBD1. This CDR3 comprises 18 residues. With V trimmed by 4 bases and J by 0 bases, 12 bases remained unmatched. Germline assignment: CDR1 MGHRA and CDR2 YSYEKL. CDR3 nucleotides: TGCGCCAGCAGCCGCAAAGGTGTCACAGGGGGCCTGAACACTGAAGCTTTCTTT. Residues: CASSRKGVTGGLNTEAFF.

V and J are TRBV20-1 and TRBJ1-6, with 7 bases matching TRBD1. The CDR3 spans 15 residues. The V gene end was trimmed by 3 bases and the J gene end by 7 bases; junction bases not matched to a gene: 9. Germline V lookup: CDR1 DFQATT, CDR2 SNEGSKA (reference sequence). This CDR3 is CSASDRDRANSPLHF. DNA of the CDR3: TGCAGTGCTAGTGACCGAGACAGGGCCAATTCACCCCTCCACTTT.

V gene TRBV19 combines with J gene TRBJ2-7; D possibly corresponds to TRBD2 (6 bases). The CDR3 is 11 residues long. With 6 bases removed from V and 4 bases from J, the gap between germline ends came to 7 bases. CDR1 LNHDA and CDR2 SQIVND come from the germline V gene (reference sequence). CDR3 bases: TGTGCCAGTAGAGGAGGGTACGAGCAGTACTTC. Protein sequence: CASRGGYEQYF.

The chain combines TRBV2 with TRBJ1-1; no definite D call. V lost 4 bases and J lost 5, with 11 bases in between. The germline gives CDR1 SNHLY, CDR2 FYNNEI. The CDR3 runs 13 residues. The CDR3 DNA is TGTGCCAGCAGTGTTGAGGGAACGACTGAAGCTTTCTTT. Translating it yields CASSVEGTTEAFF.

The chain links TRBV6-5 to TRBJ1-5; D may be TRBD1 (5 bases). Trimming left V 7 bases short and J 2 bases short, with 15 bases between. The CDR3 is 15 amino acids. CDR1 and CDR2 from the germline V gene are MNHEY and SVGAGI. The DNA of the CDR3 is TGTGCCAGCATCTTGCAGGGTATCGGCAATCAGCCCCAGCATTTT. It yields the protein CASILQGIGNQPQHF.

CDR3 loop: CASSAAGTDNSPLHF. In nucleotides, the CDR3 is TGTGCCAGCAGCGCAGCCGGGACAGATAATTCACCCCTCCACTTT. The rearrangement links TRBV6-5 to TRBJ1-6; 7 nucleotides match TRBD1. CDR1 MNHEY and CDR2 SVGAGI come from the germline V gene. This CDR3 spans 15 amino acids. The junction had 7 bases not matched to a gene; V was cut back by 6 bases and J by 5 bases.